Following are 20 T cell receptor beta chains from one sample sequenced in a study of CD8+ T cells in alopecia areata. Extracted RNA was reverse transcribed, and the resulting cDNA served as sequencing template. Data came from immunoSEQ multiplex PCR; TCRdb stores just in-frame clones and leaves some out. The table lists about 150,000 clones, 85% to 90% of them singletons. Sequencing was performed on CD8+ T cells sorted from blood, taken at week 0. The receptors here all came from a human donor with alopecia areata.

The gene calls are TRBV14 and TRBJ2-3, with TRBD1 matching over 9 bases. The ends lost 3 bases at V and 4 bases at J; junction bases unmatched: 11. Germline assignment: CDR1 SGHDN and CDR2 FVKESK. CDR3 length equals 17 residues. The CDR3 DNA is TGTGCCAGCAGCCATGGACCGGGACAGGGTAACCCAGATACGCAGTATTTT. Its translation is CASSHGPGQGNPDTQYF.

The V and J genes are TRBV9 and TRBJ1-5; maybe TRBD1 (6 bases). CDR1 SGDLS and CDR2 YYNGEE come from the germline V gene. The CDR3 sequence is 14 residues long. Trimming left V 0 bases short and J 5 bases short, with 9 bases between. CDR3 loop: CASSVDQGYQPQHF. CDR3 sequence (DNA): TGTGCCAGCAGCGTAGATCAGGGGTATCAGCCCCAGCATTTT.

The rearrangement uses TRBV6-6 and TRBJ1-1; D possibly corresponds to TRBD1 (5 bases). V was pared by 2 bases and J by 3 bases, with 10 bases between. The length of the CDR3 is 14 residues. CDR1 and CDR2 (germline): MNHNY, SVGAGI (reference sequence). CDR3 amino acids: CASSYRGGDTEAFF. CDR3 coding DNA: TGTGCCAGCAGTTACCGGGGCGGCGACACTGAAGCTTTCTTT.

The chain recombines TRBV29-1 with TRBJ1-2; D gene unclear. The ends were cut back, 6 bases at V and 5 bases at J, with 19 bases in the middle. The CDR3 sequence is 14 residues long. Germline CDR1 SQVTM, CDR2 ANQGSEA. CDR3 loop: CSVDGVGFYYGYTF. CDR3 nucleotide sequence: TGCAGCGTCGATGGGGTTGGTTTCTATTATGGCTACACCTTC. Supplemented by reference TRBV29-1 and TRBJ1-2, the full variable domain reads SAVISQKPSRDICQRGTSLTIQCQVDSQVTMMFWYRQQPGQSLTLIATANQGSEATYESGFVIDKFPISRPNLTFSTLTVSNMSPEDSSIYLCSVDGVGFYYGYTFGSGTRLTVV.

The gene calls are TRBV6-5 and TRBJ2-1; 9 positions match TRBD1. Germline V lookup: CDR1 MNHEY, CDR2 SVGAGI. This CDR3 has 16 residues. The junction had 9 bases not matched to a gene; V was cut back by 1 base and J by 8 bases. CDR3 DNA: TGTGCCAGCAGTTACTTACCACAGGGGGCGCGGGATGAGCAGTTCTTC. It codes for CASSYLPQGARDEQFF.

The CDR3 nucleotides are TGCAGCGTTGAAGAGGACAGGGGATACTCCTACGAGCAGTACTTC. This gives the protein CSVEEDRGYSYEQYF. The genes are TRBV29-1 and TRBJ2-7; 9 nucleotides match TRBD1. CDR3 length: 15 amino acids. Unmatched junction bases numbered 3, after V lost 0 bases and J lost 0 bases. CDR1 and CDR2 from the germline V gene are SQVTM and ANQGSEA.

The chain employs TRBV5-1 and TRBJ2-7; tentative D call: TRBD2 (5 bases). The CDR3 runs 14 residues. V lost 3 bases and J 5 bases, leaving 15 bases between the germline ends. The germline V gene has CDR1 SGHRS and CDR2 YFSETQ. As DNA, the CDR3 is TGCGCCAGCAGCTCCCGGTGGGAGATGGACGAGCAGTACTTC. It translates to CASSSRWEMDEQYF.

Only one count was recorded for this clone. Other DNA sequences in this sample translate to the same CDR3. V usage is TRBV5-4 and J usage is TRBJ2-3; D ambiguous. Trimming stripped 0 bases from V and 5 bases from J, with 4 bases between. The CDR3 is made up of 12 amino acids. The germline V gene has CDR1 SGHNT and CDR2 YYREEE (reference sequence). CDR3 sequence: CASSLGGDTQYF. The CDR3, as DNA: TGTGCCAGCAGCTTGGGGGGAGATACGCAGTATTTT.

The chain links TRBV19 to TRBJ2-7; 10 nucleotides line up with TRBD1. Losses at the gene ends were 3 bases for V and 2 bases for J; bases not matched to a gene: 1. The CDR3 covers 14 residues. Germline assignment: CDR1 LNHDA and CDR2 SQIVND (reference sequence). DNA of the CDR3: TGTGCCAGTAGTATGGGACAGGGGCCCTACGAGCAGTACTTC. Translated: CASSMGQGPYEQYF.

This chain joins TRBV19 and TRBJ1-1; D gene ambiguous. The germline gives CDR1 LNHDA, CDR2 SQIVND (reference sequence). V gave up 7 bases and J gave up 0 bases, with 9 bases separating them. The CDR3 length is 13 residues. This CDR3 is CASTYAVNTEAFF. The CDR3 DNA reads TGTGCCAGTACGTACGCTGTGAACACTGAAGCTTTCTTT.

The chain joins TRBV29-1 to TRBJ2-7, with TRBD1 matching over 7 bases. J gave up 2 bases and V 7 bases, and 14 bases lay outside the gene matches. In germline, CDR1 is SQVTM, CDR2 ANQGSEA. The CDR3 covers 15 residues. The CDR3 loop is CSGNRTGEVTYEQYF. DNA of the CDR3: TGCAGCGGTAACCGCACAGGGGAAGTTACCTACGAGCAGTACTTC.

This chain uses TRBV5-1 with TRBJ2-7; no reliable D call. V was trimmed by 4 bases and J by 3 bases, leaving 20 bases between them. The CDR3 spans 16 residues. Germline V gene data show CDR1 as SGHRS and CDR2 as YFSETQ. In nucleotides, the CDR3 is TGCGCCAGCAGCCCGGACGGTTCCAACTTCTACTACGAGCAGTACTTC. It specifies CASSPDGSNFYYEQYF.

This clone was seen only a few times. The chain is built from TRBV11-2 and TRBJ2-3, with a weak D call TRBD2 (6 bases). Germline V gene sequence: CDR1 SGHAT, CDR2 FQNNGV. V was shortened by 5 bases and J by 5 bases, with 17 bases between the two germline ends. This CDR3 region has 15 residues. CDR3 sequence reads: CASSPTPGLGDTQYF. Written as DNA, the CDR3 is TGTGCCAGCAGCCCCACCCCGGGACTGGGAGATACGCAGTATTTT.

The CDR3 loop is CSVVLAGQNEQFF. The CDR3 DNA sequence: TGCAGCGTAGTCTTAGCGGGGCAGAATGAGCAGTTCTTC. The chain links TRBV29-1 to TRBJ2-1; the match to TRBD2 covers 8 bases. This CDR3 has 13 amino acids. V lost 6 bases to trimming and J lost 7 bases; unmatched junction nucleotides: 8. Germline assignment: CDR1 SQVTM and CDR2 ANQGSEA.

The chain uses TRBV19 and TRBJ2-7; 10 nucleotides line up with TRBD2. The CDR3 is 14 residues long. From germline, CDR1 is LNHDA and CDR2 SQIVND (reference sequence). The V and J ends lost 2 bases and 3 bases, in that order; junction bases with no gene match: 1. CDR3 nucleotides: TGTGCCAGTAGTATAACTAGCGGGAACTACGAGCAGTACTTC. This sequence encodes CASSITSGNYEQYF. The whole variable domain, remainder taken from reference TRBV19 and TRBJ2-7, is DGGITQSPKYLFRKEGQNVTLSCEQNLNHDAMYWYRQDPGQGLRLIYYSQIVNDFQKGDIAEGYSVSREKKESFPLTVTSAQKNPTAFYLCASSITSGNYEQYFGPGTRLTVT.

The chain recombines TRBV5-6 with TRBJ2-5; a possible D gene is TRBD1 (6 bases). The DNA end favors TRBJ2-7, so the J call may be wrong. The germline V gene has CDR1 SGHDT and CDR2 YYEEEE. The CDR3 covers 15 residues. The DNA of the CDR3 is TGTGCCAGCAGCTTTCGCAGGGGTGTATCCTACGAGCAGTACTTC. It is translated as CASSFRRGVSYEQYF.

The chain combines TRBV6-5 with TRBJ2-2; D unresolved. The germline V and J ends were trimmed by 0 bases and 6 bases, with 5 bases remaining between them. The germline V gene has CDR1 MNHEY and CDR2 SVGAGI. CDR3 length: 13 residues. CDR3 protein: CASSYSKAGELFF. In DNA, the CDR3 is TGTGCCAGCAGTTACTCGAAGGCCGGGGAGCTGTTTTTT.

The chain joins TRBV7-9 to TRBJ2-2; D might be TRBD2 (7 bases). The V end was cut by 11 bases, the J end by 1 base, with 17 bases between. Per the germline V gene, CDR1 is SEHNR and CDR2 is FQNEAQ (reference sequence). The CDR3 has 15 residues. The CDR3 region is CAGSGGPKNTGELFF. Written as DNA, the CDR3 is TGTGCCGGTTCGGGGGGCCCGAAGAACACCGGGGAGCTGTTTTTT.

The CDR3 sequence: CASSFFLRRGADTQYF. Written as DNA, the CDR3 is TGCGCCAGCAGCTTCTTTCTGCGCAGGGGCGCAGATACGCAGTATTTT. The V call is TRBV5-1, the J call TRBJ2-3; D is perhaps TRBD1 (6 bases). V was clipped by 2 bases and J by 4 bases, with 17 bases between them. CDR1 and CDR2 (germline): SGHRS, YFSETQ. The CDR3 runs to 16 residues.

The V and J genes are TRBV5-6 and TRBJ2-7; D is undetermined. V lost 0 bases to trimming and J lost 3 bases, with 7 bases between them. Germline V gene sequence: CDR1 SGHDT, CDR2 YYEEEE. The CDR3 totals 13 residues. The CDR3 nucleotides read TGTGCCAGCAGCTTGGGCCAACACTACGAGCAGTACTTC. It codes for CASSLGQHYEQYF.